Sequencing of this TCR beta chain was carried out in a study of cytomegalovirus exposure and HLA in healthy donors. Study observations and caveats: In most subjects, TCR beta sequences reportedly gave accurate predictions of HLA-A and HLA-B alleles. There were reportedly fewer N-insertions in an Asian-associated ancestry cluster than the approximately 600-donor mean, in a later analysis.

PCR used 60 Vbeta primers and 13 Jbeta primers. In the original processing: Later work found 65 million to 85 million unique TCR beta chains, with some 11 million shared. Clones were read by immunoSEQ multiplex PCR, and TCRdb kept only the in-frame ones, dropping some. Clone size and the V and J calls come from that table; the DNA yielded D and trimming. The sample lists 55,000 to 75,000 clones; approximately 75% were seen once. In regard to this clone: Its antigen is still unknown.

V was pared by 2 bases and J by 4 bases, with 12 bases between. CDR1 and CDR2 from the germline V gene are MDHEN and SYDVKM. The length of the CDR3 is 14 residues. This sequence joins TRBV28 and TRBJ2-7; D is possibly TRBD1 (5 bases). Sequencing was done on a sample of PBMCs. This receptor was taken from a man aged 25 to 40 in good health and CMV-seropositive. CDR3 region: CASSLIDRAYEQYF. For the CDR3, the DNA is TGTGCCAGCAGTTTAATCGACAGAGCTTACGAGCAGTACTTC.